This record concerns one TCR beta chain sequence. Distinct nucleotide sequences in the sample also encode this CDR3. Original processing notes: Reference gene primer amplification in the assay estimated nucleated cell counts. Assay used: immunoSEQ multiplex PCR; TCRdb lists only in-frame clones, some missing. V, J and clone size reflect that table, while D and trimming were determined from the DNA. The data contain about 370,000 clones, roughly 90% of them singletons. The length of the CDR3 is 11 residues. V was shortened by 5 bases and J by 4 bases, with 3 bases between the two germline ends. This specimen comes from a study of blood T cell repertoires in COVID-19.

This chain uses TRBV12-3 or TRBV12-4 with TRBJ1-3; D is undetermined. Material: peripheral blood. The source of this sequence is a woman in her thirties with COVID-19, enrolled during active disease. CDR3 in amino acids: CASSPGNTIYF. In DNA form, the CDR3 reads TGTGCCAGCAGTCCAGGAAACACCATATATTTT.